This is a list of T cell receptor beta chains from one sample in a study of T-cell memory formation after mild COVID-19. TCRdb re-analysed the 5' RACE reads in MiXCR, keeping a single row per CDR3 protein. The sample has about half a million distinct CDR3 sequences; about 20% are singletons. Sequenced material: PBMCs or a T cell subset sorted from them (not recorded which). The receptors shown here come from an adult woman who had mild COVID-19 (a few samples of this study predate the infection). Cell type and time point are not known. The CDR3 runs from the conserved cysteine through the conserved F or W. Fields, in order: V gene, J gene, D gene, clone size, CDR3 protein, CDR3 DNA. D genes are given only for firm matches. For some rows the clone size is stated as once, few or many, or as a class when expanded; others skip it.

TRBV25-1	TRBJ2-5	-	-	CASRPDGGRETQYF	TGTGCCAGCAGACCAGACGGGGGGCGTGAGACCCAGTACTTC
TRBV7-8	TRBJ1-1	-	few	CASTDLRQRADEAFF	TGTGCCAGCACCGATTTAAGACAGCGGGCAGATGAAGCTTTCTTT
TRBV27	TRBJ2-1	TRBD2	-	CASSLPGLDSEQFF	TGTGCCAGCAGTTTACCCGGACTAGACAGTGAGCAGTTCTTC
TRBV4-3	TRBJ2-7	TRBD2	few	CASSQGTSGNGGSYEQYF	TGCGCCAGCAGCCAAGGGACTAGCGGGAATGGGGGCTCCTACGAGCAGTACTTC
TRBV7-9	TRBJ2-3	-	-	CASSPSGTVAGDTQYF	TGTGCCAGCAGCCCCTCCGGGACAGTTGCGGGGGATACGCAGTATTTT
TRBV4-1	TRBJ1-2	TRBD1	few	CASSPTGTGANYGYTF	TGCGCCAGCAGCCCTACGGGGACAGGGGCTAACTATGGCTACACCTTC
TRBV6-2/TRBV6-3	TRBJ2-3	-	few	CASGHSGFTDTQYF	TGTGCCAGCGGACATAGTGGGTTCACAGATACGCAGTATTTT
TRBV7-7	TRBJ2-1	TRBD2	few	CASSPSLTSGGVDEQFF	TGTGCCAGCAGCCCTTCCTTGACTAGCGGGGGGGTGGATGAGCAGTTCTTC
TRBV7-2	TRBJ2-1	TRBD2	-	CASSPNLAGVGNEQFF	TGTGCCAGCAGCCCCAACCTGGCGGGAGTAGGGAATGAGCAGTTCTTC
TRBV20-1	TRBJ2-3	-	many	CSARDRRAYSTDTQYF	TGCAGTGCTAGAGATCGACGGGCCTATAGCACAGATACGCAGTATTTT
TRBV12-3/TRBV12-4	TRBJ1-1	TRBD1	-	CASRTEGALNTEAFF	TGTGCCAGCAGGACCGAGGGGGCCTTGAACACTGAAGCTTTCTTT
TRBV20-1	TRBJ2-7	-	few	CSARGAGFEQYF	TGCAGTGCTAGAGGGGCTGGGTTCGAGCAGTACTTC
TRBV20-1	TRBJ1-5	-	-	CSASEEGVYNQPQHF	TGCAGTGCCTCCGAGGAGGGGGTATACAATCAGCCCCAGCATTTT
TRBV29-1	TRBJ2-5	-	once	CSVWGRGGIEETQYF	TGCAGCGTTTGGGGTCGTGGGGGTATCGAGGAGACCCAGTACTTC
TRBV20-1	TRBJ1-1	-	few	CSASTGNTEAFF	TGCAGTGCTTCAACAGGGAACACTGAAGCTTTCTTT
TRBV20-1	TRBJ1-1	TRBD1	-	CSAREIGTGMNTEAFF	TGCAGTGCTAGGGAGATCGGGACAGGGATGAACACTGAAGCTTTCTTT
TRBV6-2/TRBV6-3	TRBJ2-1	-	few	CASSYSINLASSYNEQFF	TGTGCCAGCAGTTACTCGATTAATCTAGCGAGCTCCTACAATGAGCAGTTCTTC
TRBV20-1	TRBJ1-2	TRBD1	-	CSARDMGQGGGYTF	TGCAGTGCTAGAGATATGGGGCAGGGGGGCGGCTACACCTTC
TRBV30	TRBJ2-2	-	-	CAWSVVLANTGELFF	TGTGCCTGGAGTGTAGTACTCGCGAACACCGGGGAGCTGTTTTTT
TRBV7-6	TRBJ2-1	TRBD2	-	CASSLAQGLAGGVEQFF	TGTGCCAGCAGCTTAGCGCAGGGTCTAGCGGGAGGCGTTGAGCAGTTCTTC
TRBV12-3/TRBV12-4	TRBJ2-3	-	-	CASSPRVAVLTDTQYF	TGTGCCAGCAGTCCACGTGTAGCGGTCCTCACAGATACGCAGTATTTT
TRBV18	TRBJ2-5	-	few	CASSPLGGQETQYF	TGTGCCAGCTCACCATTAGGAGGGCAAGAGACCCAGTACTTC
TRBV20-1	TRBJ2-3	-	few	CSARVQVTDTQYF	TGCAGTGCTAGAGTCCAAGTCACAGATACGCAGTATTTT
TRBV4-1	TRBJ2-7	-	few	CASSQGGLGNEQYF	TGCGCCAGCAGCCAAGGGGGCCTCGGGAACGAGCAGTACTTC
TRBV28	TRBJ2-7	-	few	CASSPQPRPTGAYEQYF	TGTGCCAGCAGTCCTCAACCGCGGCCCACAGGCGCCTACGAGCAGTACTTC
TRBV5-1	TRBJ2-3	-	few	CASSLSESSTDTQYF	TGCGCCAGCAGCTTGAGCGAATCTAGCACAGATACGCAGTATTTT
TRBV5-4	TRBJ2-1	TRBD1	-	CASSEGGYEQFF	TGTGCCAGCAGCGAAGGGGGCTATGAGCAGTTCTTC
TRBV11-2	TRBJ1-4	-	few	CASTVRQDGIEKLFF	TGTGCCAGCACCGTAAGACAGGATGGTATTGAAAAACTGTTTTTT
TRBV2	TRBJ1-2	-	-	CASSAELYGYTF	TGTGCCAGCAGTGCTGAACTCTATGGCTACACCTTC
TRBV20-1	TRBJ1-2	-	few	CSASAGRKGYTF	TGCAGTGCTAGCGCAGGGAGGAAGGGCTACACCTTC
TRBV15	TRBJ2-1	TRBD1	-	CATSRGRMGQGLGLYNEQFF	TGTGCCACCAGCAGAGGCCGAATGGGACAGGGGCTCGGGTTATACAATGAGCAGTTCTTC
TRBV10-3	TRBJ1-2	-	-	CAISESVGGGGYTF	TGTGCCATCAGTGAGTCCGTGGGGGGCGGAGGCTACACCTTC
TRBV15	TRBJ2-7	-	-	CATSRDYSLAEQYF	TGTGCCACCAGCAGAGACTATAGTCTCGCCGAGCAGTACTTC
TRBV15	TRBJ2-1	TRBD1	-	CATSLGDRASNEQFF	TGTGCCACCAGCCTCGGGGACAGGGCGAGCAATGAGCAGTTCTTC
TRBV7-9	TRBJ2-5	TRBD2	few	CASSRPGLAAETQYF	TGTGCCAGCAGCCGACCGGGACTAGCGGCAGAGACCCAGTACTTC
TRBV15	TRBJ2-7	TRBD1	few	CATSRGRTGNTYEQYF	TGTGCCACCAGCAGGGGAAGGACAGGGAATACCTACGAGCAGTACTTC
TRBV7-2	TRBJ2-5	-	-	CASSLDGGFGETQYF	TGTGCCAGCAGCTTAGATGGGGGTTTTGGAGAGACCCAGTACTTC
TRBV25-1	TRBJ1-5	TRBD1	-	CASGDETGSQPQHF	TGTGCCAGCGGTGATGAGACAGGGTCTCAGCCCCAGCATTTT
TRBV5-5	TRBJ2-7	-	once	CASSLLWGTYEQYF	TGTGCCAGCAGCTTGCTCTGGGGAACCTACGAGCAGTACTTC
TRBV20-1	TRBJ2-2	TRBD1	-	CSASGTVGGELFF	TGCAGTGCTAGCGGGACAGTTGGCGGGGAGCTGTTTTTT
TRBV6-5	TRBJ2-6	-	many	CASSYTAGHGANVLTF	TGTGCCAGCAGTTACACGGCAGGGCACGGGGCCAACGTCCTGACTTTC
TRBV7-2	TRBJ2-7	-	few	CASSLAAGARAHEQYF	TGTGCCAGCAGCTTAGCGGCCGGGGCCAGGGCCCACGAGCAGTACTTC
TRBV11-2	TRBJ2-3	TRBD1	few	CASSSPRQGEADTQYF	TGTGCCAGCAGCTCCCCTAGACAGGGGGAAGCAGATACGCAGTATTTT
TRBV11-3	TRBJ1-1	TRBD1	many	CASSLRTGLGGAFF	TGTGCCAGCAGCTTGCGGACAGGCCTAGGTGGAGCTTTCTTT
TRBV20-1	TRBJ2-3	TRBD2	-	CSARDREVTDTQYF	TGCAGTGCTAGAGACCGGGAGGTCACAGATACGCAGTATTTT
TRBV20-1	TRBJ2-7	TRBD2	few	CRASGATPYEQYF	TGCAGGGCTAGCGGGGCGACGCCCTACGAGCAGTACTTC
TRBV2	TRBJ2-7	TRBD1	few	CASQGVRSEQYF	TGTGCCAGCCAGGGGGTAAGATCCGAGCAGTACTTC
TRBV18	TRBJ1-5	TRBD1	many	CASSQIQKGASNQPQHF	TGTGCCAGCTCACAGATCCAAAAGGGGGCGAGCAATCAGCCCCAGCATTTT
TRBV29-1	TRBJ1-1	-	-	CSVAQMGTEAFF	TGCAGCGTTGCACAGATGGGCACTGAAGCTTTCTTT
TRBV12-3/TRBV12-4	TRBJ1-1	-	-	CASSPSMGGEDDEAFF	TGTGCCAGCAGCCCGTCGATGGGGGGGGAGGATGATGAAGCTTTCTTT
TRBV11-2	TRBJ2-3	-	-	CASSLDGFVDTQYF	TGTGCCAGCAGCTTAGACGGATTTGTCGATACGCAGTATTTT